These 32 T cell receptor beta chains were sequenced from one sample in a study of a mutant IDH1 vaccine in newly diagnosed glioma. Their antigens are not known. The time point here: week 11, during vaccination. The content of each vaccine dose was 300 ug of mutant IDH1 20-mer peptide, and topical imiquimod accompanied it. TCRdb's table, derived via immunoSEQ multiplex PCR, lists solely in-frame clones and lacks some. Of under 150,000 clones in the sample, 75% to 90% were seen once. This specimen was PBMCs, taken from a glioma patient whose treatment included an IDH1 peptide vaccine. The receptors shown here come from a woman in her fifties or sixties with glioma.

In DNA form, the CDR3 reads TGCGCCAGCAGCCTAAGCGGAGCCTACAATGAGCAGTTCTTC. Its translation: CASSLSGAYNEQFF. The chain employs TRBV5-1 and TRBJ2-1, with D possibly being TRBD2 (5 bases). From germline, CDR1 is SGHRS and CDR2 YFSETQ. CDR3 length: 14 residues. Trimming cost V 4 bases and J 2 bases, with 10 bases left between them.

On this clone itself: A junction end diverges from the germline sequence, so it may reflect a read error. The rearrangement uses TRBV7-4 and TRBJ1-4; 7 bases line up with TRBD1. CDR1 is SGHVT and CDR2 is SQSDAQ in the germline V gene. This CDR3 is built from 18 residues. The CDR3 loop reads CASSLAGTAEVRREKLFF. The DNA of the CDR3 is TGTGCCAGCAGCCTAGCCGGGACAGCCGAGGTAAGGCGCGAAAAACTGTTTTTT.

V gene TRBV30 combines with J gene TRBJ2-3; perhaps TRBD1 as D (6 bases). Looked up from germline, CDR1 is GTSNPN and CDR2 is SVGIG (reference sequence). Trimming took 2 bases from V and 0 from J, leaving 12 bases between them. The CDR3 is made up of 15 amino acids. The DNA for the CDR3 is TGTGCCTGGAGTTGGGGGCGTGATAGCACAGATACGCAGTATTTT. This encodes CAWSWGRDSTDTQYF.

This rearrangement joins TRBV19 to TRBJ1-4; TRBD1 agrees at 8 bases. The J segment lost 6 bases and the V segment lost 7 bases, leaving 10 bases of the junction unmatched. Germline-derived CDR1 and CDR2 are LNHDA and SQIVND (reference sequence). The CDR3 has 15 residues. The CDR3 DNA reads TGTGCCAGTAACCCCGACAGGGGTTCGCATGAAAAACTGTTTTTT. This codes for CASNPDRGSHEKLFF.

This chain connects TRBV18 to TRBJ1-1; 7 nucleotides agree with TRBD1. The germline CDR1 and CDR2 sequences are KGHSH and LQKENI. The junction had 4 bases not matched to a gene; V was cut back by 6 bases and J by 0 bases. The CDR3 is made up of 14 amino acids. CDR3 loop: CASSLDRVNTEAFF. The CDR3 DNA sequence: TGTGCCAGCTCTCTCGACAGGGTGAACACTGAAGCTTTCTTT.

This rearrangement joins TRBV5-1 to TRBJ2-5; weak D call: TRBD2 (6 bases). The J call may be faulty, since TRBJ2-7 better matches the DNA end. Germline values: CDR1 SGHRS, CDR2 YFSETQ. This CDR3 has 13 amino acids. The CDR3, as DNA: TGCGCCAGCAGCGATTGGGGAGGCAACGAGCAGTACTTC. This codes for CASSDWGGNEQYF.

The rearrangement joins TRBV19 to TRBJ2-1; no definite D call. V was cut by 8 bases and J by 0 bases, with 14 bases left in between. CDR1 and CDR2 from the germline V gene are LNHDA and SQIVND (reference sequence). This CDR3 has 15 residues. The CDR3 DNA reads as TGTGCCAGTCGGAAACAGCATGGCTCCTACAATGAGCAGTTCTTC. It translates to CASRKQHGSYNEQFF.

The chain uses TRBV5-4 and TRBJ2-2; D gene ambiguous. The V end lost 9 bases, the J end lost 0 bases, and 9 bases lay between the germline ends. The CDR3 contains 13 residues. In germline, CDR1 is SGHNT, CDR2 YYREEE (reference sequence). The CDR3 DNA follows: TGTGCCATCGTGGGCACGAACACCGGGGAGCTGTTTTTT. Translation gives CAIVGTNTGELFF. Based on the CDR3 plus reference TRBV5-4 and TRBJ2-2, the full variable domain is ETGVTQSPTHLIKTRGQQVTLRCSSQSGHNTVSWYQQALGQGPQFIFQYYREEENGRGNFPPRFSGLQFPNYSSELNVNALELDDSALYLCAIVGTNTGELFFGEGSRLTVL.

This chain uses TRBV7-2 with TRBJ2-1; D not certain. The CDR3 totals 14 residues. Trimming removed 4 bases from V and 2 bases from J, with 9 bases in between. Germline V gene data show CDR1 as SGHTA and CDR2 as FQGNSA. The CDR3 reads CASSSPWAYNEQFF. CDR3 nucleotide sequence: TGTGCCAGCAGCTCCCCGTGGGCCTACAATGAGCAGTTCTTC.

The rearrangement uses TRBV6-6 and TRBJ2-3; possibly TRBD1 or TRBD2 for D (5 bases each). This CDR3 spans 14 amino acids. The ends were cut back, 4 bases at V and 2 bases at J, with 10 bases in the middle. In germline, CDR1 is MNHNY, CDR2 SVGAGI (reference sequence). The chain's CDR3 is CASSWDGNTDTQYF. As DNA, the CDR3 is TGTGCCAGCAGTTGGGACGGGAACACAGATACGCAGTATTTT.

The rearrangement uses TRBV6-1 and TRBJ1-1; 9 nucleotides agree with TRBD1. The CDR3 covers 13 residues. Trimming at V came to 6 bases and at J to 10 bases, leaving 9 bases not matched to a gene. Germline V gene data show CDR1 as MNHNS and CDR2 as SASEGT. The CDR3 DNA is TGTGCCAGCAGACCGACAGGGGGTAGTCCAGCTTTCTTT. This codes for CASRPTGGSPAFF.

The V and J genes are TRBV5-1 and TRBJ2-2, with D perhaps TRBD1 (5 bases). CDR3 length: 13 residues. Germline CDR1 SGHRS, CDR2 YFSETQ. V was shortened by 6 bases and J by 4 bases, with 10 bases between the two germline ends. Here the CDR3 DNA reads TGCGCCAGCAACAGGAGAGGCACCGGGGAGCTGTTTTTT. Encoded protein: CASNRRGTGELFF.

The chain has TRBV30 and TRBJ1-1; D is possibly TRBD1 (6 bases). Germline V gene sequence: CDR1 GTSNPN, CDR2 SVGIG (reference sequence). Trimming shortened V by 4 bases and J by 3 bases, and 15 bases separated the two germline ends. The CDR3 is made up of 14 amino acids. CDR3 sequence reads: CAWTKKGGDTEAFF. CDR3 in DNA: TGTGCCTGGACCAAGAAAGGGGGGGACACTGAAGCTTTCTTT.

The chain is built from TRBV5-1 and TRBJ2-1; unclear D gene. There are 16 residues in the CDR3. Germline V lookup: CDR1 SGHRS, CDR2 YFSETQ. V lost 0 bases to trimming and J lost 0 bases, with 10 bases between them. This chain's CDR3 is CASSLEGQVSYNEQFF. For the CDR3, the DNA is TGCGCCAGCAGCTTGGAAGGGCAAGTCTCCTACAATGAGCAGTTCTTC.

This chain connects TRBV6-6 to TRBJ2-2; D tentatively reads TRBD1 or TRBD2 (7 bases each). Looked up from germline, CDR1 is MNHNY and CDR2 is SVGAGI (reference sequence). CDR3 size: 14 residues. The V end lost 11 bases, the J end lost 1 base, and 14 bases lay between the germline ends. CDR3 sequence reads: CAVGGTVNTGELFF. DNA for the CDR3: TGTGCCGTGGGGGGGACAGTGAACACCGGGGAGCTGTTTTTT.

The sample holds one count of this clone. This chain joins TRBV7-2 and TRBJ2-7, with a tentative D call TRBD1 (6 bases). The CDR3 runs to 14 residues. The V and J ends lost 4 bases and 6 bases respectively, with 16 bases between them. Germline V gene data show CDR1 as SGHTA and CDR2 as FQGNSA. CDR3 region: CASSSPGTSLEQYF. CDR3 coding DNA: TGTGCCAGCAGCTCCCCCGGGACATCCCTCGAGCAGTACTTC.

Points on this clone: This sample includes further DNA sequences coding for the same CDR3. The CDR3 DNA reads TGTGCCAGCAGCGTAGGGGGTTGGGGCACTGAAGCTTTCTTT. Its translation: CASSVGGWGTEAFF. V and J are TRBV9 and TRBJ1-1, with D unclear. V shed 0 bases and J shed 4 bases, with 10 bases lying between them. The length of the CDR3 is 14 residues. The V gene's germline CDR1 is SGDLS and CDR2 YYNGEE. Drawing the rest from reference TRBV9 and TRBJ1-1, the complete variable domain is DSGVTQTPKHLITATGQRVTLRCSPRSGDLSVYWYQQSLDQGLQFLIQYYNGEERAKGNILERFSAQQFPDLHSELNLSSLELGDSALYFCASSVGGWGTEAFFGQGTRLTVV.

The genes are TRBV29-1 and TRBJ2-2; 14 nucleotides match TRBD2. Germline lookup yields CDR1 SQVTM and CDR2 ANQGSEA. Trimming took 4 bases from V and 8 from J; bases not matched to a gene: 6. This CDR3 is built from 15 residues. CDR3 loop: CSVAGTSGSRGELFF. The CDR3 DNA is TGCAGCGTTGCAGGGACTAGCGGGAGTAGAGGGGAGCTGTTTTTT.

The V gene is TRBV28, the J gene TRBJ2-7; D perhaps matches TRBD2 (6 bases). Germline lookup yields CDR1 MDHEN and CDR2 SYDVKM. CDR3 size: 16 residues. V lost 3 bases and J lost 2, with 17 bases in between. The CDR3 nucleotides read TGTGCCAGCAGTTTCCATCTTAGCGGTCTAACCTACGAGCAGTACTTC. Amino acids: CASSFHLSGLTYEQYF.

This CDR3 is CASSPGRASGSNSPLHF. CDR3 nucleotides: TGTGCCAGCAGCCCCGGACGGGCGTCGGGCAGTAATTCACCCCTCCACTTT. The chain uses TRBV9 and TRBJ1-6; D call uncertain. This CDR3 spans 17 amino acids. Germline lookup yields CDR1 SGDLS and CDR2 YYNGEE. Trimming removed 4 bases from V and 6 bases from J, with 20 bases in between.

This clone has only one observation. The chain employs TRBV18 and TRBJ2-2, with 8 bases that match TRBD2. Trimming at V came to 0 bases and at J to 6 bases, leaving 6 bases not matched to a gene. Germline V gene lookup returns CDR1 KGHSH and CDR2 LQKENI. This CDR3 has 16 residues. CDR3 bases: TGTGCCAGCTCACCACCGATCGGCGGGAGGTCCGGGGAGCTGTTTTTT. It codes for CASSPPIGGRSGELFF.

The V and J genes are TRBV21-1 and TRBJ1-5. TRBV21-1 is recorded as a pseudogene. This CDR3 contains 12 residues. This CDR3 is CASSRGGQPQHF. The CDR3 region has the DNA TGTGCCAGCAGCCGGGGGGGTCAGCCCCAGCATTTT.

The V and J genes are TRBV25-1 and TRBJ2-1, with D uncertain. Germline-derived CDR1 and CDR2 are MGHDK and SYGVNS. The CDR3 totals 11 residues. Trimming removed 6 bases from V and 4 bases from J, with 4 bases in between. This CDR3 reads CASRSYNEQFF. As DNA, the CDR3 is TGTGCCAGCAGATCTTACAATGAGCAGTTCTTC.

This chain links TRBV28 with TRBJ2-7; 11 bases agree with TRBD1. The J segment lost 6 bases and the V segment lost 4 bases, leaving 5 bases of the junction unmatched. Looked up from germline, CDR1 is MDHEN and CDR2 is SYDVKM. There are 14 residues in the CDR3. The CDR3 sequence: CASSSTGTGGEQYF. Here the CDR3 DNA reads TGTGCCAGCAGTTCCACCGGGACAGGGGGCGAGCAGTACTTC.

The chain joins TRBV5-1 to TRBJ2-5; no clear D. There are 14 residues in the CDR3. V lost 0 bases and J lost 2, with 8 bases in between. The germline gives CDR1 SGHRS, CDR2 YFSETQ. The CDR3 is CASSLGGHQETQYF. The CDR3 region has the DNA TGCGCCAGCAGCTTGGGGGGTCATCAAGAGACCCAGTACTTC.

The rearrangement joins TRBV7-9 to TRBJ1-3; D is undetermined. Germline V gene sequence: CDR1 SEHNR, CDR2 FQNEAQ (reference sequence). Trimming removed 1 base from V and 0 bases from J, with 7 bases in between. This CDR3 spans 15 amino acids. For the CDR3, the DNA is TGTGCCAGCAGCTTAGACGGCCGCTCTGGAAACACCATATATTTT. This translates into CASSLDGRSGNTIYF.

V gene TRBV11-1 combines with J gene TRBJ2-1, with TRBD2 matching 9 bases. V lost 8 bases, J lost 0 bases, and 11 bases stayed unmatched. Germline-derived CDR1 and CDR2 are SGHAT and FQDESV (reference sequence). The length of the CDR3 is 17 residues. DNA for the CDR3: TGTGCCAGCGGACCGGGACTAGCAGTGAGCTCCTACAATGAGCAGTTCTTC. This sequence encodes CASGPGLAVSSYNEQFF.

The CDR3 DNA reads as TGTGCCAGCAGTTCGAAACCCGGAGCTTTCTTT. This gives the protein CASSSKPGAFF. The rearrangement uses TRBV2 and TRBJ1-1; no clear D gene. The V end lost 5 bases, the J end lost 10 bases, and 11 bases lay between the germline ends. Germline V gene data show CDR1 as SNHLY and CDR2 as FYNNEI. The CDR3 spans 11 residues.

This rearrangement joins TRBV10-3 to TRBJ1-4; D is perhaps TRBD1 (5 bases). Looked up from germline, CDR1 is ENHRY and CDR2 is SYGVKD. The CDR3 is 15 amino acids. Trimming cost V 6 bases and J 0 bases, with 11 bases left between them. CDR3 region: CAIRDNGATNEKLFF. The CDR3 bases are TGTGCCATCAGGGACAACGGGGCAACTAATGAAAAACTGTTTTTT.

The sample holds one count of this clone. The chain joins TRBV28 to TRBJ2-1; TRBD2 aligns across 7 bases. Germline V gene data show CDR1 as MDHEN and CDR2 as SYDVKM. The CDR3 sequence is 15 residues long. The ends lost 8 bases at V and 5 bases at J; junction bases unmatched: 12. This CDR3 is CASQAWTSYHNEQFF. CDR3 DNA sequence: TGTGCCAGCCAGGCCTGGACTAGTTATCACAATGAGCAGTTCTTC.

This clone was seen more than once but under ten times. V gene TRBV19 combines with J gene TRBJ1-2, with 9 bases identical to TRBD1. Germline V lookup: CDR1 LNHDA, CDR2 SQIVND (reference sequence). The CDR3 is made up of 14 amino acids. V dropped 2 bases and J dropped 7; count of bases not matched to a gene: 5. This CDR3 is CASSIKGTGTGYTF. For the CDR3, the DNA is TGTGCCAGTAGTATAAAGGGGACAGGGACTGGCTACACCTTC.

The chain joins TRBV27 to TRBJ1-1; TRBD1 matches at 9 bases. The CDR3 is made up of 16 amino acids. After removal of 2 bases from V and 0 bases from J, the junction contained 4 bases not matched to a gene. Germline V gene sequence: CDR1 MNHEY, CDR2 SMNVEV (reference sequence). The CDR3 DNA reads as TGTGCCAGCAGTTTAGGGACAGGGATGGTGAACACTGAAGCTTTCTTT. This gives the protein CASSLGTGMVNTEAFF.